The rows below give T cell receptor beta chains drawn from one sample of a study of identical twins. MiXCR, run by TCRdb on the 5' RACE reads, gives a single entry per CDR3 protein. Among approximately 220,000 distinct CDR3 sequences listed, less than 9.5% were seen once. What was sequenced was memory (CD45RO+) T cells sorted from blood. The receptors derive from a woman aged 18-29 years in good health. The CDR3 runs from the conserved cysteine through the conserved F or W. The order of the fields is V gene, J gene, D gene, CDR3 protein. A D gene is named only where the DNA matches it firmly.

TRBV27,TRBJ2-1,.,CASSIQGVRNEQFF
TRBV9,TRBJ2-1,.,CASASGRNEQFF
TRBV28,TRBJ2-7,.,CATHGPPSSYEQYF
TRBV12-3/TRBV12-4,TRBJ2-7,.,CASSSDGSYEQYF
TRBV10-3,TRBJ1-5,TRBD1,CASSESTGVKGNQPQHF
TRBV12-3/TRBV12-4,TRBJ2-1,.,CASSSRDTLKNEQFF
TRBV20-1,TRBJ1-1,.,CSAFRVPEAFF
TRBV7-2,TRBJ2-4,.,CASSSTKGNIQYF
TRBV20-1,TRBJ1-1,.,CSATRQMNTEAFF
TRBV5-4,TRBJ2-7,TRBD2,CASSDLRESGEQYF
TRBV7-8,TRBJ2-3,TRBD2,CASTEGLAPDTQYF
TRBV12-3/TRBV12-4,TRBJ2-5,.,CASSLVGPETQYF
TRBV20-1,TRBJ2-3,.,CSASTGTRNADTQYF
TRBV12-5,TRBJ2-2,.,CASGPSDRNTGELFF
TRBV5-5,TRBJ2-7,.,CASSPDSISYEQYF
TRBV5-1,TRBJ2-7,TRBD1,CASSLGDREEGQYF
TRBV7-7,TRBJ2-3,.,CASSLKGGDTQYF
TRBV11-2,TRBJ1-4,.,CASSPGNEKLFF
TRBV6-6,TRBJ2-4,.,CASKDSQDIQYF
TRBV5-1,TRBJ2-2,.,CASKQAGELFF
TRBV3-1,TRBJ2-3,.,CASSQDFTGGRDTQYF
TRBV25-1,TRBJ2-7,.,CASSGALYEQYF
TRBV7-9,TRBJ2-1,.,CASSLAFGGPFF
TRBV20-1,TRBJ1-2,TRBD1,CSATRQGRGYGYTF
TRBV29-1,TRBJ2-6,.,CSVADNSGANVLTF
TRBV9,TRBJ2-2,.,CASSVGQNTGELFF
TRBV6-5,TRBJ1-1,.,CASSYSVGGPGTEAFF
TRBV7-9,TRBJ2-3,.,CASSPRVGTDTQYF
TRBV7-2,TRBJ2-7,.,CASSLGTLDYEQYF
TRBV2,TRBJ2-3,.,CASTLGGPKGADTQYF
TRBV3-1,TRBJ2-1,TRBD2,CASSQVVGGTSRDF
TRBV3-1,TRBJ2-5,TRBD2,CASSQEGPAGSKETQYF
TRBV6-4,TRBJ2-3,.,CASSPSPTDTQYF
TRBV20-1,TRBJ2-7,.,CSASTGSGEQYF
TRBV3-1,TRBJ1-5,.,CASSQGWGSNQPQHF
TRBV20-1,TRBJ2-3,.,CSARDPTLRSPDTQYF
TRBV5-6,TRBJ2-1,.,CASSTPGEQFF
TRBV6-5,TRBJ2-1,TRBD2,CASSYSLAGASEQFF
TRBV5-1,TRBJ1-4,.,CASSQGANEKLFF
TRBV2,TRBJ2-3,.,CASSGQGILTDTQYF
TRBV24-1,TRBJ1-1,TRBD1,CAPSPGQGLRVEAFF
TRBV5-5,TRBJ1-2,TRBD1,CASSLYPGTENYGYTF
TRBV20-1,TRBJ2-4,TRBD2,CSAGGGDYLGNIQYF
TRBV20-1,TRBJ2-2,TRBD2,CSARDPSGSGTGELFF
TRBV2,TRBJ2-2,TRBD2,CASRGLANTGELFF
TRBV5-1,TRBJ2-7,.,CASSPQGGGIYEQYF
TRBV20-1,TRBJ2-1,.,CSARRVGGIYNEQFF
TRBV11-3,TRBJ1-3,.,CASGDMSGNTIYF
TRBV4-2,TRBJ2-3,.,CASSQDGQGWGTDTQYF
TRBV15,TRBJ2-1,TRBD1,CATSRDPTGTEQFF
TRBV20-1,TRBJ1-3,.,CSARYLGNTIYF
TRBV6-5,TRBJ1-1,.,CASSSQSSNTEAFF